Listed below are T cell receptor beta chains from one sample, sequenced in a study of cytomegalovirus exposure and HLA in healthy donors. Assay: immunoSEQ multiplex PCR; the TCRdb copy retains only in-frame clones and omits some. The repertoire has about 84,000 clones, about nine tenths of them found once; the top ten carry about 1.9%. The sample consisted of PBMCs. All receptors derive from a man under 40 in good health and CMV-seronegative. Both conserved end residues are part of each CDR3. D genes are given only for firm matches. A clone size is listed for some rows: how often the clone was seen (once, few, many), or a class if it is expanded.

d_gene: TRBD1
j_gene: TRBJ2-7
abundance: -
v_gene: TRBV7-2
CDR3nt: TGTGCCAGCAGCCAGCGGACAGGGTACGAGCAGTACTTC
CDR3aa: CASSQRTGYEQYF

d_gene: -
j_gene: TRBJ2-6
abundance: -
v_gene: TRBV6-1
CDR3nt: TGTGCCAGCAGCCAGGGTCCCTCTGGGGCCAACGTCCTGACTTTC
CDR3aa: CASSQGPSGANVLTF

d_gene: -
j_gene: TRBJ2-1
abundance: -
v_gene: TRBV15
CDR3nt: TGTGCCACCAGCAGAGATCGTACGGTCCACAATGAGCAGTTCTTC
CDR3aa: CATSRDRTVHNEQFF

d_gene: TRBD1
j_gene: TRBJ2-2
abundance: -
v_gene: TRBV10-3
CDR3nt: TGTGCCATCAGGAAGGACAGGGGGCGGCACACCGGGGAGCTGTTTTTT
CDR3aa: CAIRKDRGRHTGELFF

d_gene: -
j_gene: TRBJ1-5
abundance: -
v_gene: TRBV28
CDR3nt: TGTGCCAGCAGTTTACACGGGGGAGGTGGTCAGCCCCAGCATTTT
CDR3aa: CASSLHGGGGQPQHF

d_gene: TRBD2
j_gene: TRBJ2-1
abundance: -
v_gene: TRBV6-1
CDR3nt: TGTGCCAGCAGTGAATTAGCGGGGGGATACAATGAGCAGTTCTTC
CDR3aa: CASSELAGGYNEQFF

d_gene: TRBD1
j_gene: TRBJ1-1
abundance: -
v_gene: TRBV27
CDR3nt: TGTGCCAGCAGTTCTCTTCGGGACAGGGGGCCGGGGACTGAAGCTTTCTTT
CDR3aa: CASSSLRDRGPGTEAFF

d_gene: TRBD1
j_gene: TRBJ1-2
abundance: -
v_gene: TRBV27
CDR3nt: TGTGCCAGCAGTCCCCATCACAGGGGATTGGGGTTTGGAACCGGCTACACCTTC
CDR3aa: CASSPHHRGLGFGTGYTF

d_gene: TRBD1
j_gene: TRBJ1-1
abundance: -
v_gene: TRBV7-6
CDR3nt: TGTGCCAGCAGGCCGACTATGGGACAGACGAACACTGAAGCTTTCTTT
CDR3aa: CASRPTMGQTNTEAFF

d_gene: -
j_gene: TRBJ1-1
abundance: -
v_gene: TRBV5-1
CDR3nt: TGCGCCAGCAGCTTGGGGGGCAGGGAGAACACTGAAGCTTTCTTT
CDR3aa: CASSLGGRENTEAFF

d_gene: TRBD2
j_gene: TRBJ2-1
abundance: once
v_gene: TRBV4-1
CDR3nt: TGCGCCAGCAGCCTGAGCGGGGGCTACAATGAGCAGTTCTTC
CDR3aa: CASSLSGGYNEQFF

d_gene: TRBD1
j_gene: TRBJ1-4
abundance: -
v_gene: TRBV6-6
CDR3nt: TGTGCCAGCACCAAAACCGGGACAGGAGAAAAACTGTTTTTT
CDR3aa: CASTKTGTGEKLFF

d_gene: TRBD2
j_gene: TRBJ2-7
abundance: -
v_gene: TRBV11-2
CDR3nt: TGTGCCAGCAGACATCTCGTGGCTAGCGGGATTTCCTACGAGCAGTACTTC
CDR3aa: CASRHLVASGISYEQYF

d_gene: -
j_gene: TRBJ1-5
abundance: -
v_gene: TRBV29-1
CDR3nt: TGCAGCGTTGCACCTGTGAGCGTATACAATCAGCCCCAGCATTTT
CDR3aa: CSVAPVSVYNQPQHF

d_gene: -
j_gene: TRBJ1-2
abundance: once
v_gene: TRBV5-1
CDR3nt: TGCGCCAGCAGCTATGACGGGGGGGCCTATGGCTACACCTTC
CDR3aa: CASSYDGGAYGYTF

d_gene: TRBD1
j_gene: TRBJ1-3
abundance: -
v_gene: TRBV11-2
CDR3nt: TGTGCCAGCAGCTTAGGACTCGGACAGGGGAGAAACACCATATATTTT
CDR3aa: CASSLGLGQGRNTIYF

d_gene: -
j_gene: TRBJ2-7
abundance: -
v_gene: TRBV5-1
CDR3nt: TGCGCCAGCAAGGAGGGCTACGAGCAGTACTTC
CDR3aa: CASKEGYEQYF

d_gene: -
j_gene: TRBJ1-2
abundance: -
v_gene: TRBV2
CDR3nt: TGTGCCAGCAAAGGGAGGACGGCGGGCTATGGCTACACCTTC
CDR3aa: CASKGRTAGYGYTF

d_gene: TRBD1
j_gene: TRBJ1-5
abundance: -
v_gene: TRBV28
CDR3nt: TGTGCCAGCAGCCCGACAGGGGAGGGGAACTATCAGCCCCAGCATTTT
CDR3aa: CASSPTGEGNYQPQHF

d_gene: TRBD1
j_gene: TRBJ1-1
abundance: -
v_gene: TRBV2
CDR3nt: TGTGCCAGCAGTTTGGACAGGGGGGGGACTGAAGCTTTCTTT
CDR3aa: CASSLDRGGTEAFF

d_gene: TRBD2
j_gene: TRBJ2-3
abundance: -
v_gene: TRBV7-9
CDR3nt: TGTGCCAGCAGCCGAGCGGGGAGTACAGATACGCAGTATTTT
CDR3aa: CASSRAGSTDTQYF

d_gene: -
j_gene: TRBJ1-4
abundance: -
v_gene: TRBV7-9
CDR3nt: TGTGCCAGCAGCCTAGGGGGGCCGGGTAATGAAAAACTGTTTTTT
CDR3aa: CASSLGGPGNEKLFF

d_gene: TRBD1
j_gene: TRBJ2-7
abundance: -
v_gene: TRBV4-1
CDR3nt: TGCGCCAGCAGCCAAGACCTTGGACAGGGGGAATTCACCTACGAGCAGTACTTC
CDR3aa: CASSQDLGQGEFTYEQYF

d_gene: TRBD2
j_gene: TRBJ2-5
abundance: -
v_gene: TRBV29-1
CDR3nt: TGCAGCGTGGTGACTAGCGGGGGGAAGGAGACCCAGTACTTC
CDR3aa: CSVVTSGGKETQYF

d_gene: -
j_gene: TRBJ1-1
abundance: -
v_gene: TRBV18
CDR3nt: TGTGCCAGCTCACCGACAGAAAACACTGAAGCTTTCTTT
CDR3aa: CASSPTENTEAFF

d_gene: TRBD2
j_gene: TRBJ2-7
abundance: -
v_gene: TRBV5-5
CDR3nt: TGTGCCAGCAGCTCAGGGACTAGCGGATCCTACGAGCAGTACTTC
CDR3aa: CASSSGTSGSYEQYF

d_gene: -
j_gene: TRBJ1-1
abundance: -
v_gene: TRBV9
CDR3nt: TGTGCCAGCAGCGTAGATCTCGTCACTGAAGCTTTCTTT
CDR3aa: CASSVDLVTEAFF

d_gene: TRBD2
j_gene: TRBJ2-1
abundance: -
v_gene: TRBV28
CDR3nt: TGTGCCAGCAGTCCTCCGGGGACTAGCTGGCTCAATGAGCAGTTCTTC
CDR3aa: CASSPPGTSWLNEQFF

d_gene: -
j_gene: TRBJ1-3
abundance: -
v_gene: TRBV6-5
CDR3nt: TGTGCCAGCAGTTACGGGCCCCGGAACACCATATATTTT
CDR3aa: CASSYGPRNTIYF

d_gene: -
j_gene: TRBJ1-2
abundance: -
v_gene: TRBV11-2
CDR3nt: TGTGCCAGCAGCTTTACTCGACAGGCTAACTATGGCTACACCTTC
CDR3aa: CASSFTRQANYGYTF

d_gene: -
j_gene: TRBJ2-3
abundance: -
v_gene: TRBV5-4
CDR3nt: TGTGCCAGCAGCTTGGCGGGGAGTCGCACAGATACGCAGTATTTT
CDR3aa: CASSLAGSRTDTQYF

d_gene: TRBD1
j_gene: TRBJ2-6
abundance: -
v_gene: TRBV27
CDR3nt: TGTGCCAGCAGTCTACGACAGGGCCCTGAGAAGGGTGGGGCCAACGTCCTGACTTTC
CDR3aa: CASSLRQGPEKGGANVLTF

d_gene: -
j_gene: TRBJ2-1
abundance: -
v_gene: TRBV19
CDR3nt: TGTGCCAGTAGTATTGAGTTGAGTGAGCAGTTCTTC
CDR3aa: CASSIELSEQFF

d_gene: -
j_gene: TRBJ2-1
abundance: -
v_gene: TRBV7-9
CDR3nt: TGTGCCAGCAGCTCACTTAGCGCTGTTGAGCAGTTCTTC
CDR3aa: CASSSLSAVEQFF

d_gene: -
j_gene: TRBJ2-7
abundance: -
v_gene: TRBV7-6
CDR3nt: TGTGCCAGCAGCTTAGTGGCGGGGAACGAGCAGTACTTC
CDR3aa: CASSLVAGNEQYF

d_gene: TRBD1
j_gene: TRBJ2-7
abundance: -
v_gene: TRBV5-1
CDR3nt: TGCGCCAGCAGCTTGATTTCGACAGGGGCCAACTACGAGCAGTACTTC
CDR3aa: CASSLISTGANYEQYF

d_gene: TRBD2
j_gene: TRBJ2-5
abundance: few
v_gene: TRBV6-1
CDR3nt: TGTGCCAGCAGTGGACTAGCGGGGGGGCCGGAGACCCAGTACTTC
CDR3aa: CASSGLAGGPETQYF

d_gene: -
j_gene: TRBJ1-4
abundance: -
v_gene: TRBV25-1
CDR3nt: TGTGCCAGCAGTGAACGGTCAGGAAAAGAAAAACTGTTTTTT
CDR3aa: CASSERSGKEKLFF

d_gene: TRBD1
j_gene: TRBJ1-2
abundance: -
v_gene: TRBV27
CDR3nt: TGTGCCAGCAGTGCCTCCGACAGGGGGCCGGGTGGCTACACCTTC
CDR3aa: CASSASDRGPGGYTF

d_gene: TRBD1
j_gene: TRBJ1-1
abundance: -
v_gene: TRBV6-5
CDR3nt: TGTGCCAGCAGTTCCAATCCCGGGACAGGGTCGACTGAAGCTTTCTTT
CDR3aa: CASSSNPGTGSTEAFF

d_gene: TRBD1
j_gene: TRBJ1-1
abundance: -
v_gene: TRBV5-1
CDR3nt: TGCGCCAGCAGCTTGGACGGGACAGACACTGAAGCTTTCTTT
CDR3aa: CASSLDGTDTEAFF

d_gene: -
j_gene: TRBJ2-7
abundance: -
v_gene: TRBV7-9
CDR3nt: TGTGCCAGCAGCTTAGACAGGTCCTCCTACGAGCAGTACTTC
CDR3aa: CASSLDRSSYEQYF

d_gene: -
j_gene: TRBJ2-1
abundance: -
v_gene: TRBV7-3
CDR3nt: TGTGCCAGCAGCTCCCAAAGCGGGCTATCCTACAATGAGCAGTTCTTC
CDR3aa: CASSSQSGLSYNEQFF

d_gene: -
j_gene: TRBJ2-2
abundance: -
v_gene: TRBV6-6
CDR3nt: TGTGCCAGCAGCGAAACCTTCGGGGGCACCGGGGAGCTGTTTTTT
CDR3aa: CASSETFGGTGELFF

d_gene: TRBD1
j_gene: TRBJ2-3
abundance: -
v_gene: TRBV28
CDR3nt: TGTGCCATCGGGACAGGGGGTCGGGATACGCAGTATTTT
CDR3aa: CAIGTGGRDTQYF

d_gene: TRBD1
j_gene: TRBJ1-5
abundance: -
v_gene: TRBV28
CDR3nt: TGTGCCAGCCACCAAACAGGGGTTGGCAATCAGCCCCAGCATTTT
CDR3aa: CASHQTGVGNQPQHF

d_gene: -
j_gene: TRBJ1-3
abundance: -
v_gene: TRBV9
CDR3nt: TGTGCCAGCAGCGTAGGCGCAGGGTTAGGAAACACCATATATTTT
CDR3aa: CASSVGAGLGNTIYF

d_gene: -
j_gene: TRBJ2-5
abundance: -
v_gene: TRBV21-1
CDR3nt: TGTGCCAGCAGCAAAGGAGAGCGGGCAATCTTCGAAGAGACCCAGTACTTC
CDR3aa: CASSKGERAIFEETQYF